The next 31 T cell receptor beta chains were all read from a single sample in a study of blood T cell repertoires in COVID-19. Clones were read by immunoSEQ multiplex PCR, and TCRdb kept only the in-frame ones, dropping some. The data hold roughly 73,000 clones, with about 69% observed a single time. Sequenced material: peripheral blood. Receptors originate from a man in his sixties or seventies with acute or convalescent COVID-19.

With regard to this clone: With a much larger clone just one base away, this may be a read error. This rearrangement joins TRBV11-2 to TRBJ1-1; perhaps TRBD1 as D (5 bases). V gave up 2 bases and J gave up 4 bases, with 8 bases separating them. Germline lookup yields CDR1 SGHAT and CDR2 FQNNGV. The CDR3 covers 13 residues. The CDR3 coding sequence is TGTGCCAGCAGCTTACAGGGAGGCACTGAAGCTTTCTTT. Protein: CASSLQGGTEAFF. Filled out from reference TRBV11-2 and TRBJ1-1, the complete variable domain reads EAGVAQSPRYKIIEKRQSVAFWCNPISGHATLYWYQQILGQGPKLLIQFQNNGVVDDSQLPKDRFSAERLKGVDSTLKIQPAKLEDSAVYLCASSLQGGTEAFFGQGTRLTVV.

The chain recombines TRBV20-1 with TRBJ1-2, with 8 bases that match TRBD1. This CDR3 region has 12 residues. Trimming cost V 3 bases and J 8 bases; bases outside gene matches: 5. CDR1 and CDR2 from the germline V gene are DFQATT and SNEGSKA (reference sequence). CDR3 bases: TGCAGTGCTAGTAAGCCAGGGGGCGGCTACACCTTC. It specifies CSASKPGGGYTF.

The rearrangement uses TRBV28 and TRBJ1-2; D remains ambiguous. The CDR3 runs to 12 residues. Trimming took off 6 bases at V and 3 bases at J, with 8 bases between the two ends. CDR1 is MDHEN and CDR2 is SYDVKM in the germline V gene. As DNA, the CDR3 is TGTGCCAGCAGCTACACAGACTATGGCTACACCTTC. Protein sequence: CASSYTDYGYTF.

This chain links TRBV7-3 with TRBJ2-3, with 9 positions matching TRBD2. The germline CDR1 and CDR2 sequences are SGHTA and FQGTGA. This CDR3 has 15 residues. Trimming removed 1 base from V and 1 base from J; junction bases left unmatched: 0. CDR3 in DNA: TGTGCCAGCAGCTTAATAGCGGGGGGCACAGATACGCAGTATTTT. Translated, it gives CASSLIAGGTDTQYF.

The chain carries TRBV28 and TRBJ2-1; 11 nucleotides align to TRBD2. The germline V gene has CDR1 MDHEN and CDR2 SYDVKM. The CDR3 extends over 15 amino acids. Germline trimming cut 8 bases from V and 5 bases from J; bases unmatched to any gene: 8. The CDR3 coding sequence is TGTGCCAGCCGAGAGACTAGCGGGAATAACAATGAGCAGTTCTTC. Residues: CASRETSGNNNEQFF.

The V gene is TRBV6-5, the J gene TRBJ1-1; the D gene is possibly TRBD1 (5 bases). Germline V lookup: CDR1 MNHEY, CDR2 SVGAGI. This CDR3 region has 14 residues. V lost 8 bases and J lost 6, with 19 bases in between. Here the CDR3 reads CASGPQGTHAEAFF. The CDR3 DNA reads TGTGCCAGCGGGCCTCAGGGAACGCACGCTGAAGCTTTCTTT.

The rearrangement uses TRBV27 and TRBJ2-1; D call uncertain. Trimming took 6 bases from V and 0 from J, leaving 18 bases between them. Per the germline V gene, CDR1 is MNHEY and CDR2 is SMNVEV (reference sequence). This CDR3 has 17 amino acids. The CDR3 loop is CASRLGPEESSYNEQFF. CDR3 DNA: TGTGCCAGCAGGCTAGGCCCCGAGGAGAGCTCCTACAATGAGCAGTTCTTC.

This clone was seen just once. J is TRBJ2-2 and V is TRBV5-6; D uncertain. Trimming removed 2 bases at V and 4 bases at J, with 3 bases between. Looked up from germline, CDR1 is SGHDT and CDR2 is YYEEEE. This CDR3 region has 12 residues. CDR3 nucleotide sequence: TGTGCCAGCAGCTTCGGCACCGGGGAGCTGTTTTTT. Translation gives CASSFGTGELFF.

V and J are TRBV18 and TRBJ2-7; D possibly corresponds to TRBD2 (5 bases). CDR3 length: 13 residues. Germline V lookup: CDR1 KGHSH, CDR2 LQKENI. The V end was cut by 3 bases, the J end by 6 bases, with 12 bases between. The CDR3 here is CASSPVDLSEQYF. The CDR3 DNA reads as TGTGCCAGCTCACCGGTGGACTTAAGCGAGCAGTACTTC.

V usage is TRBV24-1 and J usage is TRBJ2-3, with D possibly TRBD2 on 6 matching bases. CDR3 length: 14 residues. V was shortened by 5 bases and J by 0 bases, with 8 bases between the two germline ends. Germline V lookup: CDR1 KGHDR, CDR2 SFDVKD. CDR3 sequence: CATSGRDSTDTQYF. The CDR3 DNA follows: TGTGCCACCAGTGGGCGGGACAGCACAGATACGCAGTATTTT.

CDR3 in DNA: TGTGCCAGTACCCCGACAGGGGGCACAACCGAAGCTTTCTTT. Its translation: CASTPTGGTTEAFF. The chain recombines TRBV19 with TRBJ1-1, with 10 bases aligning to TRBD1. The CDR3 has 14 amino acids. V gave up 7 bases and J gave up 8 bases; unmatched junction bases: 10. From germline, CDR1 is LNHDA and CDR2 SQIVND (reference sequence).

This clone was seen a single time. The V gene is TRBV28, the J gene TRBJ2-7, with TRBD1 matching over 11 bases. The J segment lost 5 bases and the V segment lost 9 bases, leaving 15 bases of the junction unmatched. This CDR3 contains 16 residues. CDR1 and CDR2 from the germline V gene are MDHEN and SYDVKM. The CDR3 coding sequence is TGTGCCAGTCGGACAGGGGGCGCTTTAGCGGGAGACGAGCAGTACTTC. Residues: CASRTGGALAGDEQYF.

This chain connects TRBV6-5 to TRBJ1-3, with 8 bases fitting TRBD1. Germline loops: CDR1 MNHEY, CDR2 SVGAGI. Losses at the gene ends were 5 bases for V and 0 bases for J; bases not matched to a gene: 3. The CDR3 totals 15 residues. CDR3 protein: CASSTDRASGNTIYF. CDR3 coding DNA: TGTGCCAGCAGTACGGACAGGGCCTCTGGAAACACCATATATTTT.

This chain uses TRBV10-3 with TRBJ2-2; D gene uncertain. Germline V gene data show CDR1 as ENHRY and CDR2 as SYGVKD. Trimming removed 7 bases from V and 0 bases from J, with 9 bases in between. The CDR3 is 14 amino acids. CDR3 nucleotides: TGTGCCATCAATCCCGGGTCGAACACCGGGGAGCTGTTTTTT. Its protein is CAINPGSNTGELFF.

CDR3 amino acids: CATSRDPTDTQYF. The CDR3 nucleotides read TGTGCCACCAGCAGAGACCCGACAGATACGCAGTATTTT. The chain links TRBV15 to TRBJ2-3, with D unresolved. There are 13 residues in the CDR3. Trimming took 0 bases from V and 3 from J, leaving 4 bases between them. Germline assignment: CDR1 LNHNV and CDR2 YYDKDF (reference sequence).

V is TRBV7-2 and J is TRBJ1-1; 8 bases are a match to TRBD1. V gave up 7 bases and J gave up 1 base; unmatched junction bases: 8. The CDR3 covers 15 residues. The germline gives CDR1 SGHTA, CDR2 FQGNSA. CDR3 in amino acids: CASTPWDRRNTEAFF. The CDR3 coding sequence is TGTGCCAGCACCCCTTGGGACAGGCGGAACACTGAAGCTTTCTTT.

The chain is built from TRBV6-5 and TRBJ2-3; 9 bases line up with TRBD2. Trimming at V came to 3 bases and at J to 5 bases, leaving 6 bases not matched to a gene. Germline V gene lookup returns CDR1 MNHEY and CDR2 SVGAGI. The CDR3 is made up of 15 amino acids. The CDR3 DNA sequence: TGTGCCAGCAGTTATCTAGCGGGATTTCTAGATACGCAGTATTTT. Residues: CASSYLAGFLDTQYF.

The CDR3 sequence: CASSPRQGQGFF. For the CDR3, the DNA is TGTGCCAGCAGCCCCAGACAGGGCCAGGGATTCTTC. The chain couples TRBV5-5 to TRBJ2-1; 7 nucleotides agree with TRBD1. The CDR3 is made up of 12 amino acids. V shed 4 bases, J shed 16 bases, and the junction held 11 bases outside the gene matches. Germline CDR1 SGHKS, CDR2 YYEKEE (reference sequence).

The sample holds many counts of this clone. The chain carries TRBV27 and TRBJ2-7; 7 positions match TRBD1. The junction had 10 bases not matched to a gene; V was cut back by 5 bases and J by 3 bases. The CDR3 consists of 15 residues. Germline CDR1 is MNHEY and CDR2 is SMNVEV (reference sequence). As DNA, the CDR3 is TGTGCCAGCAGTCTACTAGAAAGGGGGCTCTACGAGCAGTACTTC. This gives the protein CASSLLERGLYEQYF.

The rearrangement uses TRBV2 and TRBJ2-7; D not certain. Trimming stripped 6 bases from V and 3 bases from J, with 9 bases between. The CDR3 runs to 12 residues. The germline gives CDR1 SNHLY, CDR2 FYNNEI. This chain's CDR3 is CASRKQSYEQYF. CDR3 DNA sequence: TGTGCCAGCAGGAAACAGAGCTACGAGCAGTACTTC.

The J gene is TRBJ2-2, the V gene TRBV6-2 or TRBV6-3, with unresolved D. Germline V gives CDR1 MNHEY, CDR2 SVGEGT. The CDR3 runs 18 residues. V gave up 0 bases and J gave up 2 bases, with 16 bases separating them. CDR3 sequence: CASSYSDAELRNTGELFF. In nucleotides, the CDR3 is TGTGCCAGCAGTTACTCCGACGCGGAGCTGCGAAACACCGGGGAGCTGTTTTTT.

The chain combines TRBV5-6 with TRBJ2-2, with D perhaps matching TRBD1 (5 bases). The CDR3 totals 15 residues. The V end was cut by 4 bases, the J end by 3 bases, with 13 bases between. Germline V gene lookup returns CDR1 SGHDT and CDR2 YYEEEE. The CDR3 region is CASSPLGLDTGELFF. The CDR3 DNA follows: TGTGCCAGCAGCCCCCTGGGGCTAGACACCGGGGAGCTGTTTTTT.

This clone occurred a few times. CDR3 bases: TGTGCCAGCAGACTTAGCGGGATTAGCACAGATACGCAGTATTTT. Translating it yields CASRLSGISTDTQYF. The chain joins TRBV6-5 to TRBJ2-3; 8 bases are a match to TRBD2. The CDR3 covers 15 residues. Germline trimming cut 6 bases from V and 0 bases from J; bases unmatched to any gene: 5. Germline V lookup: CDR1 MNHEY, CDR2 SVGAGI.

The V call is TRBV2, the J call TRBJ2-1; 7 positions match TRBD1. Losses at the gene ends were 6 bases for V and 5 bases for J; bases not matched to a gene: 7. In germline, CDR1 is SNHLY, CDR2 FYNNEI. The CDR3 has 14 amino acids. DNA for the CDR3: TGTGCCAGCAGAGACAGGGTTTTGGACAATGAGCAGTTCTTC. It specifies CASRDRVLDNEQFF.

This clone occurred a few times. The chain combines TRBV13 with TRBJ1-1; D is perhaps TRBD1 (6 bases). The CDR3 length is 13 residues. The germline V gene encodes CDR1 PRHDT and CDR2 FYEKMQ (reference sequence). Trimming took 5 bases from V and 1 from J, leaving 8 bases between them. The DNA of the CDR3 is TGTGCCAGCAGCGTGACAGGGAACACTGAAGCTTTCTTT. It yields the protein CASSVTGNTEAFF.

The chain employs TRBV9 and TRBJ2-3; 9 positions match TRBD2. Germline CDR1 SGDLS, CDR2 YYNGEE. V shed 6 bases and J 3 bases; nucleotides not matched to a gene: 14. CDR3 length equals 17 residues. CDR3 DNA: TGTGCCAGCACCCTAGGGGCTAGCGGGATAAGGACAGATACGCAGTATTTT. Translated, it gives CASTLGASGIRTDTQYF.

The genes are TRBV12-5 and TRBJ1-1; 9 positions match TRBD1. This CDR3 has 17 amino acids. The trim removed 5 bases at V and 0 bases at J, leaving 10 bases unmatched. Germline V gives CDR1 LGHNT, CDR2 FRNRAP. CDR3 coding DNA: TGTGCTAGTGGTCCCGGTCTGGGGACAGGGATGAACACTGAAGCTTTCTTT. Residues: CASGPGLGTGMNTEAFF.

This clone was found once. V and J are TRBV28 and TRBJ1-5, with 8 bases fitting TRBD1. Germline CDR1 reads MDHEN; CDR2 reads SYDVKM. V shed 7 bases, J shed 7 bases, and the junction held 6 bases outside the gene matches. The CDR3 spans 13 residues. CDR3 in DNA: TGTGCCAGCAACGGACAGGGAAACCAGCCCCAGCATTTT. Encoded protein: CASNGQGNQPQHF.

CDR3: CASSTHDSVLFF. The CDR3 DNA reads as TGTGCCAGCAGTACCCACGACAGTGTTCTGTTCTTC. This sequence joins TRBV27 and TRBJ2-1, with a weak D call TRBD1 (5 bases). V lost 5 bases and J lost 15, with 17 bases in between. This CDR3 is built from 12 residues. Looked up from germline, CDR1 is MNHEY and CDR2 is SMNVEV (reference sequence).

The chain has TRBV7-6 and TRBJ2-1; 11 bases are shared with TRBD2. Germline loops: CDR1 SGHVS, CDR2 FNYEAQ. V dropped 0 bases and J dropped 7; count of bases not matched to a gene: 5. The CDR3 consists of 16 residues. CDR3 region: CASSLATSGSRNEQFF. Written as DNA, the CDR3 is TGTGCCAGCAGCTTAGCAACTAGCGGGAGTCGGAATGAGCAGTTCTTC.

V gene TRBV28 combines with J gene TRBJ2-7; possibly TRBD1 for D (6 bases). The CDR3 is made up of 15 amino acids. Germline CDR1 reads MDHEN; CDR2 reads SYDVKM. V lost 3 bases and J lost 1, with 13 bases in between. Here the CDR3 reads CASSFPGQLSYEQYF. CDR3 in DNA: TGTGCCAGCAGTTTCCCCGGACAGTTGTCCTACGAGCAGTACTTC.